This TCR beta chain was found in a study of PD-1 blockade in mismatch repair-deficient tumors. The method was immunoSEQ multiplex PCR; TCRdb's version includes in-frame clones alone and lacks a portion of them. The table lists approximately 100,000 clones, 82% of them singletons. General study findings and limits: Tumor-resident clones, often absent from pretreatment blood, expanded after pembrolizumab and then contracted.

Every patient had mismatch repair deficiency by PCR or immunohistochemistry. With respect to this clone: The antigen is undetermined.

From germline, CDR1 is SGDLS and CDR2 YYNGEE. This CDR3 spans 16 amino acids. V lost 0 bases to trimming and J lost 1 base, with 12 bases between them. Sequenced here: peripheral blood, sampled 36 weeks after starting pembrolizumab. The chain links TRBV9 to TRBJ2-3; D uncertain. The TCR comes from an adult with mismatch repair-deficient cancer. The CDR3 region is CASSVDSPLGTDTQYF. The CDR3, as DNA: TGTGCCAGCAGCGTAGACTCCCCCCTGGGCACAGATACGCAGTATTTT.